This section outlines one T cell receptor beta chain sequence together with its context. The data are from a study of STAT5B mutations in CD4+ large granular lymphocyte leukemia. Sequencing was performed with immunoSEQ multiplex PCR; in TCRdb, only in-frame clones are kept and a portion is missing. The sample consists of 48,000 or so clones, 60% to 75% of them appearing once. Trimming stripped 0 bases from V and 1 base from J, with 10 bases between. The CDR3 length is 16 residues. CDR1 and CDR2 from the germline V gene are MNHEY and SMNVEV (reference sequence). Sequencing was performed on CD4+ T cells from blood buffy coats. The chain couples TRBV27 to TRBJ1-3; D gene unclear. The receptor comes from a human donor in good health. The CDR3 loop reads CASSLSIAPSGNTIYF. For the CDR3, the DNA is TGTGCCAGCAGTTTATCCATTGCTCCGTCTGGAAACACCATATATTTT.